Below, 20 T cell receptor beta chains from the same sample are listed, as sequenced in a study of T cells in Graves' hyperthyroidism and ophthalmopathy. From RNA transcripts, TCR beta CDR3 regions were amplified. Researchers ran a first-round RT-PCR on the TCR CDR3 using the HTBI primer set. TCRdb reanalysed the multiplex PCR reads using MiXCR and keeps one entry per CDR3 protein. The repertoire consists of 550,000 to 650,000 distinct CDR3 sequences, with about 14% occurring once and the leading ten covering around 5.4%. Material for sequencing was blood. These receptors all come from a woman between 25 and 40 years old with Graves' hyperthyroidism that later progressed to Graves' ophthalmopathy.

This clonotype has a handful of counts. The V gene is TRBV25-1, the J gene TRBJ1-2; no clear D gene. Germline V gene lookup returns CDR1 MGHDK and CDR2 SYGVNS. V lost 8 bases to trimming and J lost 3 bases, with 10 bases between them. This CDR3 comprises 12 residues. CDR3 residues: CASFLLDYGYTF. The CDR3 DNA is TGTGCCAGCTTCCTGCTGGACTATGGCTACACCTTC.

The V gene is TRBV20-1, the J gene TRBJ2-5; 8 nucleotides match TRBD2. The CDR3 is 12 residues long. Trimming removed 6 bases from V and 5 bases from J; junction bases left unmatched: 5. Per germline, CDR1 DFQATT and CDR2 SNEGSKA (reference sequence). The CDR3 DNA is TGCAGTGCCGAGACTAGCGCGGAGACCCAGTACTTC. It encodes CSAETSAETQYF.

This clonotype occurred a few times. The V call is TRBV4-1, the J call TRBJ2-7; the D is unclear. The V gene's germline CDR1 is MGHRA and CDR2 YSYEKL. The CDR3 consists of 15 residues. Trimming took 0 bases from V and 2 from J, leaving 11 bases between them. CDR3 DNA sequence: TGCGCCAGCAGCCAAGAGACTGTTTCCACCTACGAGCAGTACTTC. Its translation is CASSQETVSTYEQYF.

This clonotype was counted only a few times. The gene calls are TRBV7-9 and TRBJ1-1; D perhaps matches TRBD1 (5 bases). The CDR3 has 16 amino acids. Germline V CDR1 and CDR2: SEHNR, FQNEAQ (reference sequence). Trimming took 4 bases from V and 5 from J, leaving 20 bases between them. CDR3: CASSSAGGGVRTEAFF. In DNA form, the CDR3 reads TGTGCCAGCAGCTCCGCCGGGGGGGGGGTCCGTACTGAAGCTTTCTTT. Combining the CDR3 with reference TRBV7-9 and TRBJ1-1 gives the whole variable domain DTGVSQNPRHKITKRGQNVTFRCDPISEHNRLYWYRQTLGQGPEFLTYFQNEAQLEKSRLLSDRFSAERPKGSFSTLEIQRTEQGDSAMYLCASSSAGGGVRTEAFFGQGTRLTVV.

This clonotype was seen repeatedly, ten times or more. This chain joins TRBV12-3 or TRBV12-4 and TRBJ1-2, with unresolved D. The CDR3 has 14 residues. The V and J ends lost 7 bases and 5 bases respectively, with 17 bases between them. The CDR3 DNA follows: TGTGCCAGCATTCCCAACCGGGCCGCTTATGGCTACACCTTC. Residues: CASIPNRAAYGYTF.

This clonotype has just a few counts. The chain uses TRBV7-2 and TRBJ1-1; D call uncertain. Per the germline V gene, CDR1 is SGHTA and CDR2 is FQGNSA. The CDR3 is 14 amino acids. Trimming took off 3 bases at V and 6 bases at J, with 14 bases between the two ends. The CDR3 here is CASSFGVASAEAFF. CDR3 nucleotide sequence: TGTGCCAGCAGCTTTGGGGTGGCGAGCGCTGAAGCTTTCTTT.

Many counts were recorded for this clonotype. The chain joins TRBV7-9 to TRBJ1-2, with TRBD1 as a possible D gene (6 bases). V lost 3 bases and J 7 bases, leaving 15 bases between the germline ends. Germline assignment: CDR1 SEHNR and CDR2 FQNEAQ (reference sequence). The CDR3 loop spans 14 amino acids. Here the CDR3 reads CASSFRGVISGYTF. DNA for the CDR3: TGTGCCAGCAGCTTCAGGGGAGTGATTAGTGGCTACACCTTC. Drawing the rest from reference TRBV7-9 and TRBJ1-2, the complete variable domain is DTGVSQNPRHKITKRGQNVTFRCDPISEHNRLYWYRQTLGQGPEFLTYFQNEAQLEKSRLLSDRFSAERPKGSFSTLEIQRTEQGDSAMYLCASSFRGVISGYTFGSGTRLTVV.

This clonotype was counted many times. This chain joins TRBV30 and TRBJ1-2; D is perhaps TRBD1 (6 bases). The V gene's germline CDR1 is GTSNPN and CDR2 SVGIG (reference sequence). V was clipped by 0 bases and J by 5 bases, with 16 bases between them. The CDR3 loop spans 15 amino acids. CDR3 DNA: TGTGCCTGGAGTGTATTCGCAGGGGCCCTTTATGGCTACACCTTC. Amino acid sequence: CAWSVFAGALYGYTF.

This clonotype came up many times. The DNA for the CDR3 is TGTGCCAGCAGTATCCGACAGGCTAATCAGCCCCAGCATTTT. Its translation: CASSIRQANQPQHF. The chain couples TRBV27 to TRBJ1-5, with D possibly TRBD1 on 6 matching bases. This CDR3 is 14 amino acids long. CDR1 is MNHEY and CDR2 is SMNVEV in the germline V gene (reference sequence). The germline V and J ends were trimmed by 5 bases and 4 bases, with 12 bases remaining between them.

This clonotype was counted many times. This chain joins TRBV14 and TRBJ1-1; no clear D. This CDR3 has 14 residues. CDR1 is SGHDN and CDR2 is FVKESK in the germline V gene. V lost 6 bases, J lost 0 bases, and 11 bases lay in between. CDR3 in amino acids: CASRLNSMNTEAFF. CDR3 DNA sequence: TGTGCCAGCAGACTGAACAGCATGAACACTGAAGCTTTCTTT.

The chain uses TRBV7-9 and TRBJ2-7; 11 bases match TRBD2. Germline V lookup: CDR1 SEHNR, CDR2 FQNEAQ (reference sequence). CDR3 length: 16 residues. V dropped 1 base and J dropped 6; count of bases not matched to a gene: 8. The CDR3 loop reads CASSLGYTSGSGEQYF. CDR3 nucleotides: TGTGCCAGCAGCTTAGGATATACTAGCGGGAGTGGCGAGCAGTACTTC.

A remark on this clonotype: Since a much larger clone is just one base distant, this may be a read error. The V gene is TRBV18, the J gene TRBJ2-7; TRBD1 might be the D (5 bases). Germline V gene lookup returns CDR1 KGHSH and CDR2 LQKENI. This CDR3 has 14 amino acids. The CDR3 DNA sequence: TGTGCCACCTCACCAACCAGGGATATGAACGAGCAGTACTTC. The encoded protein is CATSPTRDMNEQYF.

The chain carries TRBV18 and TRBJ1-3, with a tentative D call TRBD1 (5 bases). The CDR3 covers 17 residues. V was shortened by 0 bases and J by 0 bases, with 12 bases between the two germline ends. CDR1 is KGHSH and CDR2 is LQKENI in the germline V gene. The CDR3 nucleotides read TGTGCCAGCTCACCACCGGTCGGGGCCTTCTCTGGAAACACCATATATTTT. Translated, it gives CASSPPVGAFSGNTIYF.

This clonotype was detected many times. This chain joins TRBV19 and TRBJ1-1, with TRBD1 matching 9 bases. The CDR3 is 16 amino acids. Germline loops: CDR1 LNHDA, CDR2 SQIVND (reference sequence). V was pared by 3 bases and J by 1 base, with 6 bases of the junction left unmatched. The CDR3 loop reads CASSIGTGLRNTEAFF. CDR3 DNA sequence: TGTGCCAGTAGTATTGGGACAGGGTTGCGGAACACTGAAGCTTTCTTT.

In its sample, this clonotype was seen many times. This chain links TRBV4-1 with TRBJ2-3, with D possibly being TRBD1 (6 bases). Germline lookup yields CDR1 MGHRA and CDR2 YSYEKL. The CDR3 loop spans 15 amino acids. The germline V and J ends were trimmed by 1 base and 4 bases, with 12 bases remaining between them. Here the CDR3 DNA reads TGCGCCAGCAGCCAAGGGGCAGGGGTGCCAGATACGCAGTATTTT. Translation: CASSQGAGVPDTQYF.

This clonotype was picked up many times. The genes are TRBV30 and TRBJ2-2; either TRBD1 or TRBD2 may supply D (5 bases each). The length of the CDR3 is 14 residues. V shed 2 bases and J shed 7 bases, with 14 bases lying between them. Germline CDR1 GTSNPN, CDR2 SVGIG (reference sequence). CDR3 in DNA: TGTGCCTGGAGTAAGGGGAGCCTCGTCGGGGAGCTGTTTTTT. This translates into CAWSKGSLVGELFF.

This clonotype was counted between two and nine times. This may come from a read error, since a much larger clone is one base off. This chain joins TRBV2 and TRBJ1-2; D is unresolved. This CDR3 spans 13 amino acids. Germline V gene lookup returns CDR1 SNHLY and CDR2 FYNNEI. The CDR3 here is CASSEGTNYGYAF. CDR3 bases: TGTGCCAGCAGTGAAGGGACTAACTATGGCTACGCCTTC.

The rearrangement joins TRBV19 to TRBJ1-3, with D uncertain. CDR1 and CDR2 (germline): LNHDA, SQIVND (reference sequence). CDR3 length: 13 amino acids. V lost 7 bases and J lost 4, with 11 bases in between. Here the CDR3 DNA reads TGTGCCAGTACCCCTCGGGGAGGAAACACCATATATTTT. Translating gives CASTPRGGNTIYF.

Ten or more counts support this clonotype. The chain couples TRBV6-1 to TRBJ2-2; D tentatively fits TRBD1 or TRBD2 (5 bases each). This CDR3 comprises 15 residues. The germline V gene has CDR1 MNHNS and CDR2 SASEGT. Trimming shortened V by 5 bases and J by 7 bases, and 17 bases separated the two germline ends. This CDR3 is CASSNAPGRFGELFF. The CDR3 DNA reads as TGTGCCAGCAGTAATGCGCCAGGGAGATTCGGGGAGCTGTTTTTT.

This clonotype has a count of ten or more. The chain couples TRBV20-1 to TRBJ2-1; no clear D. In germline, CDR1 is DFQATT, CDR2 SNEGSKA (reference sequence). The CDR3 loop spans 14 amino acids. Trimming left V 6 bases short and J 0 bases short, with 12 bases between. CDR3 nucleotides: TGCAGTGCCACTTTGCTTAGCTCCTACAATGAGCAGTTCTTC. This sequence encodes CSATLLSSYNEQFF.